The 18 T cell receptor beta chains presented below share a single source sample, sequenced in a study of blood T cell repertoires in COVID-19. Sequencing was performed with immunoSEQ multiplex PCR; in TCRdb, only in-frame clones are kept and a portion is missing. The repertoire holds under 150,000 clones, around nine tenths seen once, with 7.5% to 8% in the top ten. The material sequenced was peripheral blood. The receptors originated from a man aged 50 or older with acute or convalescent COVID-19.

The rearrangement joins TRBV5-1 to TRBJ2-1; D perhaps matches TRBD2 (5 bases). From germline, CDR1 is SGHRS and CDR2 YFSETQ. V was pared by 3 bases and J by 0 bases, with 16 bases between. This CDR3 contains 17 residues. The CDR3 DNA sequence: TGCGCCAGCAGCTCCGGCAGCGGAGCGAGCTCCTACAATGAGCAGTTCTTC. It codes for CASSSGSGASSYNEQFF.

The chain links TRBV11-1 to TRBJ1-2; D gene unclear. The CDR3 covers 15 residues. Trimming removed 2 bases at V and 2 bases at J, with 12 bases between. Looked up from germline, CDR1 is SGHAT and CDR2 is FQDESV (reference sequence). CDR3 region: CASSLRFASNYGYTF. CDR3 DNA: TGTGCCAGCAGCTTAAGATTCGCGTCCAACTATGGCTACACCTTC. The variable domain in full, with the rest retrieved from reference TRBV11-1 and TRBJ1-2, is EAEVAQSPRYKITEKSQAVAFWCDPISGHATLYWYRQILGQGPELLVQFQDESVVDDSQLPKDRFSAERLKGVDSTLKIQPAELGDSAMYLCASSLRFASNYGYTFGSGTRLTVV.

This chain connects TRBV18 to TRBJ2-7; D ambiguous. Germline V gene data show CDR1 as KGHSH and CDR2 as LQKENI. Trimming took off 2 bases at V and 3 bases at J, with 8 bases between the two ends. The CDR3 sequence is 13 residues long. The CDR3 nucleotides are TGTGCCAGCTCACCAGGGCGAGACTACGAGCAGTACTTC. Residues: CASSPGRDYEQYF.

The chain carries TRBV5-4 and TRBJ1-4; a weak D match, TRBD1 (6 bases). CDR3 length equals 14 residues. From germline, CDR1 is SGHNT and CDR2 YYREEE (reference sequence). Deletions cut 0 bases from V and 8 bases from J, with 11 bases between. CDR3 in DNA: TGTGCCAGCAGCTTGGCTGGGCAGGGGGAAAAACTGTTTTTT. This translates into CASSLAGQGEKLFF.

The rearrangement links TRBV6-6 to TRBJ2-5; 8 bases map to TRBD2. Looked up from germline, CDR1 is MNHNY and CDR2 is SVGAGI (reference sequence). This CDR3 is built from 17 residues. With 5 bases clipped from V and 1 base from J, the junction kept 12 bases outside the gene matches. The DNA for the CDR3 is TGTGCCAGCAGTCCCTTCGACGGACTAGCCAGCCAAGAGACCCAGTACTTC. It codes for CASSPFDGLASQETQYF.

V is TRBV19 and J is TRBJ1-1, with no clear D. V gave up 5 bases and J gave up 4 bases, with 11 bases separating them. The germline CDR1 and CDR2 sequences are LNHDA and SQIVND (reference sequence). The CDR3 runs 13 residues. DNA for the CDR3: TGTGCCAGTAGTTCGTCTGGGCGCACTGAAGCTTTCTTT. Protein sequence: CASSSSGRTEAFF.

This clone was found once. The CDR3 DNA reads TGCGCCAGCAGCCTGGCCCGGACTGATGAAGAAAAACTGTTTTTT. Its translation: CASSLARTDEEKLFF. This rearrangement joins TRBV4-1 to TRBJ1-4, with D unresolved. V was trimmed by 4 bases and J by 8 bases, leaving 17 bases between them. Germline loops: CDR1 MGHRA, CDR2 YSYEKL. There are 15 residues in the CDR3.

The chain joins TRBV19 to TRBJ1-2; 7 nucleotides match TRBD1. Germline V gives CDR1 LNHDA, CDR2 SQIVND (reference sequence). The ends lost 7 bases at V and 0 bases at J; junction bases unmatched: 5. This CDR3 is built from 14 residues. The CDR3 is CASMGTDTNYGYTF. DNA for the CDR3: TGTGCCAGTATGGGGACAGATACTAACTATGGCTACACCTTC.

This chain links TRBV19 with TRBJ2-1; 7 bases match TRBD1. CDR1 and CDR2 from the germline V gene are LNHDA and SQIVND (reference sequence). V lost 5 bases, J lost 2 bases, and 6 bases stayed unmatched. The CDR3 covers 15 residues. Here the CDR3 DNA reads TGTGCCAGTAGTCGGACCGGGACAGCCTACAATGAGCAGTTCTTC. Translating gives CASSRTGTAYNEQFF.

This chain uses TRBV7-9 with TRBJ2-7; D is unclear. V dropped 1 base and J dropped 7 bases, with 11 bases sitting between them. The CDR3 consists of 13 residues. CDR1 SEHNR and CDR2 FQNEAQ come from the germline V gene (reference sequence). This CDR3 reads CASSLDDTFEQYF. CDR3 DNA: TGTGCCAGCAGCTTAGACGACACGTTTGAGCAGTACTTC.

The chain uses TRBV27 and TRBJ1-5; D perhaps matches TRBD1 (6 bases). The CDR3 runs to 15 residues. CDR1 is MNHEY and CDR2 is SMNVEV in the germline V gene (reference sequence). Trimming shortened V by 4 bases and J by 4 bases, and 14 bases separated the two germline ends. The CDR3 protein is CASSSQGWSNQPQHF. As DNA, the CDR3 is TGTGCCAGCAGTTCACAGGGCTGGTCGAATCAGCCCCAGCATTTT.

This clone was seen a single time. The J gene is TRBJ2-3, the V gene TRBV6-5; the match to TRBD2 covers 10 bases. The CDR3 has 14 amino acids. V lost 6 bases, J lost 0 bases, and 0 bases stayed unmatched. Per the germline V gene, CDR1 is MNHEY and CDR2 is SVGAGI. Here the CDR3 DNA reads TGTGCCAGCAGGACTAGCGGGAGCACAGATACGCAGTATTTT. It encodes CASRTSGSTDTQYF.

The rearrangement links TRBV5-1 to TRBJ1-2; D unresolved. The CDR3 has 14 residues. Trimming stripped 2 bases from V and 4 bases from J, with 12 bases between. CDR1 and CDR2 (germline): SGHRS, YFSETQ. The CDR3 DNA reads TGCGCCAGCAGCTTAAGGCAGAGACTCTATGGCTACACCTTC. It codes for CASSLRQRLYGYTF.

This chain connects TRBV24-1 to TRBJ1-2; TRBD1 matches at 7 bases. The V segment lost 0 bases and the J segment 7 bases; nucleotides outside the gene matches: 1. The CDR3 consists of 13 residues. Per germline, CDR1 KGHDR and CDR2 SFDVKD. In DNA form, the CDR3 reads TGTGCCACCAGTGATTTGGCAGGGGGTGGCTACACCTTC. Translation gives CATSDLAGGGYTF.

The chain couples TRBV2 to TRBJ2-5, with 7 bases matching TRBD1. Germline loops: CDR1 SNHLY, CDR2 FYNNEI. The CDR3 is 14 amino acids. V lost 6 bases to trimming and J lost 5 bases; unmatched junction nucleotides: 9. The CDR3: CASSAQGIRETQYF. DNA for the CDR3: TGTGCCAGCAGCGCACAGGGGATCCGGGAGACCCAGTACTTC.

The chain joins TRBV11-2 to TRBJ1-6; 9 bases agree with TRBD1. The CDR3 has 16 amino acids. V dropped 0 bases and J dropped 9; count of bases not matched to a gene: 6. Germline assignment: CDR1 SGHAT and CDR2 FQNNGV. CDR3 sequence (DNA): TGTGCCAGCAGCTTAGATCTACAGGGGGCGGGTTCACCCCTCCACTTT. It yields the protein CASSLDLQGAGSPLHF.

The chain has TRBV10-2 and TRBJ2-7; 10 bases line up with TRBD2. CDR1 WSHSY and CDR2 SAAADI come from the germline V gene. The junction had 11 bases not matched to a gene; V was cut back by 6 bases and J by 3 bases. This CDR3 contains 16 residues. The CDR3 is CASRSPASSGSYEQYF. The CDR3 bases are TGCGCCAGCAGATCCCCCGCATCTAGCGGGAGCTACGAGCAGTACTTC.

V is TRBV19 and J is TRBJ2-3; 8 positions agree with TRBD2. Germline V gene sequence: CDR1 LNHDA, CDR2 SQIVND (reference sequence). V shed 6 bases and J 1 base; nucleotides not matched to a gene: 6. CDR3 length: 15 residues. The DNA for the CDR3 is TGTGCCAGTAGAGCGGGAGAGGGGGGCACAGATACGCAGTATTTT. Translated: CASRAGEGGTDTQYF.